Presented here are 5 T cell receptor beta chains from one specimen sequenced in a study of shared clonotypes between healthy human individuals. Sequenced by immunoSEQ multiplex PCR; TCRdb stores in-frame clones only, minus some. The sample has over 950,000 clones, about 72% seen once. The material sequenced was memory CD4+ T cells from PBMCs. Subset meaning: CD45RA-negative fraction. The receptors shown here come from a man in his late teens or twenties in good health. Some clones in this sample may be carry-over from other donors' samples.

This clone was counted at least ten times. The chain links TRBV6-1 to TRBJ2-2; TRBD1 aligns across 7 bases. With 4 bases clipped from V and 1 base from J, the junction kept 12 bases outside the gene matches. CDR3 length: 18 residues. Germline V gene sequence: CDR1 MNHNS, CDR2 SASEGT. CDR3 residues: CASSGPLDRPWNTGELFF. The DNA of the CDR3 is TGTGCCAGCAGTGGGCCTCTGGACAGGCCTTGGAACACCGGGGAGCTGTTTTTT.

The gene calls are TRBV9 and TRBJ1-1, with D unresolved. CDR3 length: 14 residues. From germline, CDR1 is SGDLS and CDR2 YYNGEE. The V gene lost 0 bases and the J gene lost 2 bases, with 8 bases spanning the gap. CDR3 sequence (DNA): TGTGCCAGCAGCGTAGTGTCTTCAAACACTGAAGCTTTCTTT. Its protein product is CASSVVSSNTEAFF.

The J gene is TRBJ2-7, the V gene TRBV10-3; D may be TRBD2 (7 bases). V was cut by 5 bases and J by 2 bases, with 10 bases left in between. The CDR3 covers 13 residues. Germline V lookup: CDR1 ENHRY, CDR2 SYGVKD. The CDR3: CAISTGTTYEQYF. CDR3 coding DNA: TGTGCCATCAGTACAGGGACTACCTACGAGCAGTACTTC.

The chain joins TRBV2 to TRBJ1-5; D perhaps matches TRBD1 (5 bases). V shed 6 bases and J shed 5 bases, with 11 bases lying between them. The germline V gene has CDR1 SNHLY and CDR2 FYNNEI. This CDR3 has 13 residues. The CDR3 here is CASRGTEYQPQHF. As DNA, the CDR3 is TGTGCCAGCAGAGGGACGGAATATCAGCCCCAGCATTTT.

The J gene is TRBJ2-7, the V gene TRBV6-1, with 9 bases lining up with TRBD1. The V gene end was trimmed by 0 bases and the J gene end by 1 base; junction bases not matched to a gene: 4. Germline CDR1 reads MNHNS; CDR2 reads SASEGT. The length of the CDR3 is 16 residues. DNA of the CDR3: TGTGCCAGCAGTGAAGCGTTGACAGGGGGATCCTACGAGCAGTACTTC. It yields the protein CASSEALTGGSYEQYF.